The source of this T cell receptor (beta chain) is a study of shared clonotypes between healthy human individuals. The CDR3 covers 13 residues. The V and J ends lost 4 bases and 8 bases respectively, with 15 bases between them. The V gene's germline CDR1 is SGDLS and CDR2 YYNGEE. Repertoires were generated with immunoSEQ multiplex PCR, while TCRdb's copy carries only in-frame clones and drops some. The table shows about 1.1 million clones, with around 78% occurring only once. This clonotype originated in a man aged 18 to 30 in good health. Some clones in this sample may be carry-over from other donors' samples. The rearrangement links TRBV9 to TRBJ1-2; D gene uncertain. Sequenced sample: memory CD4+ T cells from PBMCs. Described subset: CD45RA-negative fraction. CDR3 protein: CASSYGEVGGYTF. CDR3 in DNA: TGTGCCAGCAGCTACGGAGAAGTTGGCGGCTACACCTTC.